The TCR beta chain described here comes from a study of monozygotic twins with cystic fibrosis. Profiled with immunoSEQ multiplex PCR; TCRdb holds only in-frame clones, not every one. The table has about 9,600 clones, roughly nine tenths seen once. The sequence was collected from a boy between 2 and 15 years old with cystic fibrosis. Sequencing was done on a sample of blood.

This CDR3 is CASSPTLQETQYF. The CDR3 DNA follows: TGCGCCAGCAGCCCCACTCTCCAAGAGACCCAGTACTTC. The V call is TRBV5-1, the J call TRBJ2-5; D is unresolved. The V end was cut by 4 bases, the J end by 1 base, with 8 bases between. CDR1 and CDR2 from the germline V gene are SGHRS and YFSETQ. This CDR3 region has 13 residues.